The clone carrying this TCR beta chain occurred a few times. The data stem from a study of brain T cells in children with intractable seizures. Germline trimming cut 4 bases from V and 8 bases from J; bases unmatched to any gene: 2. This CDR3 has 14 amino acids. In germline, CDR1 is ENHRY, CDR2 SYGVKD. The data were produced by immunoSEQ multiplex PCR, yet TCRdb's version contains in-frame clones alone and is incomplete. Among about 80,000 clones, under 95% were seen once, and the ten largest hold 20% to 25%. The chain carries TRBV10-3 and TRBJ1-6, with 10 bases matching TRBD1. The sequence came from a girl aged 2 to 9 with Rasmussen encephalitis and intractable seizures. The specimen was peripheral blood, collected at surgery. CDR3 residues: CAISVGQGDSPLHF. The CDR3 DNA reads TGTGCCATCAGTGTAGGACAGGGGGATTCACCCCTCCACTTT.